This T cell receptor beta chain was documented in a study of T cells after yellow fever vaccination. Overall study: When fractions had low cell numbers, they were prepared with SMART-Seq v4 Ultra Low Input. Points from the study as a whole: The booster saw the reappearance of most primary-vaccination clones (roughly 97% CD4, 70% to 90% CD8). Just a small share of clonotypes turned up in the CD4 compartment as well as the CD8 compartment.

With respect to this clonotype: The antigen is undetermined.

Generation of TCR cDNA used 5'RACE template switching (which added a universal primer site and UMIs). TCRdb processed the 5' RACE reads anew with MiXCR; each CDR3 protein has one entry. The table has roughly 310,000 distinct CDR3 sequences, 8.7% seen once. The CDR3 is 16 residues long. Trimming took 0 bases from V and 4 from J; bases not matched to a gene: 8. The germline CDR1 and CDR2 sequences are SQVTM and ANQGSEA. V gene TRBV29-1 combines with J gene TRBJ2-3; 9 bases match TRBD1. The specimen comprised PBMCs, sampled on the day of the first yellow fever vaccination. This sequence originates from a man aged 18 to 29 who received the YFV17D yellow fever vaccine. The CDR3 bases are TGCAGCGTTGAAGATCCCGGGACAGGGTGGTCAGATACGCAGTATTTT. It is translated as CSVEDPGTGWSDTQYF.